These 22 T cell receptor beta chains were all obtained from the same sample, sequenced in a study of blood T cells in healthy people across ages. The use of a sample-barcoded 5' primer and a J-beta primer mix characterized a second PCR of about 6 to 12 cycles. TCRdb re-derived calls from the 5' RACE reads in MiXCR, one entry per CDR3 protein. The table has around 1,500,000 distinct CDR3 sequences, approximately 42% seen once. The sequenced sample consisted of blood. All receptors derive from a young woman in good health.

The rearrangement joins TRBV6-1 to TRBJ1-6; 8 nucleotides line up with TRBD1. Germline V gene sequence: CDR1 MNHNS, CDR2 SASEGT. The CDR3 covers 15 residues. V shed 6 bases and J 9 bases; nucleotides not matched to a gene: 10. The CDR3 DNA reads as TGTGCCAGCAGCCCCGACAGGGGAGTTACTTCACCCCTCCACTTT. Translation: CASSPDRGVTSPLHF.

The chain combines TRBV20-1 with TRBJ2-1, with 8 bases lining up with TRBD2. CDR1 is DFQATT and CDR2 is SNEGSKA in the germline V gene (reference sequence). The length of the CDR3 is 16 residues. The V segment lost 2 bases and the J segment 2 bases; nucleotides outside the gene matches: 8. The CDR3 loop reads CSARHIAGLAYNEQFF. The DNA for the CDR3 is TGCAGTGCTAGACACATAGCGGGACTAGCCTACAATGAGCAGTTCTTC.

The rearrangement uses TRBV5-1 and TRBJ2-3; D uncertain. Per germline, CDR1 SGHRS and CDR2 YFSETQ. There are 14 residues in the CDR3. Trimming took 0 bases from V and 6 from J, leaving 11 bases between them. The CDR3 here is CASSLGRPQDTQYF. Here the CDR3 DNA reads TGCGCCAGCAGCTTGGGACGACCGCAGGATACGCAGTATTTT.

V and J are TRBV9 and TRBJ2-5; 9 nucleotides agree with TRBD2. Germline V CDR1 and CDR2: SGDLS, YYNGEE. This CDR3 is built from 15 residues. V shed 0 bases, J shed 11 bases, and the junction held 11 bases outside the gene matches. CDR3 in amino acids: CASSVGASGVEEQYF. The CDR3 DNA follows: TGTGCCAGCAGCGTAGGGGCTAGCGGGGTTGAAGAGCAGTACTTC.

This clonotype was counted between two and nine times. This chain's CDR3 is CASSWGGGHSSYEQYF. The DNA for the CDR3 is TGCGCCAGCAGCTGGGGTGGCGGACACAGCTCCTACGAGCAGTACTTC. J is TRBJ2-7 and V is TRBV5-1; D is possibly TRBD1 (5 bases). CDR1 is SGHRS and CDR2 is YFSETQ in the germline V gene. V was cut by 3 bases and J by 0 bases, with 16 bases left in between. The CDR3 runs 16 residues.

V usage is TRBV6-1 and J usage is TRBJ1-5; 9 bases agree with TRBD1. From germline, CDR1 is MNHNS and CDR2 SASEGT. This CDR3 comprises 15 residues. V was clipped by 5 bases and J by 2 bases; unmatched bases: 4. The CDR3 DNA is TGTGCCAGCAGTACGGACAGGGGCCGCAATCAGCCCCAGCATTTT. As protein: CASSTDRGRNQPQHF.

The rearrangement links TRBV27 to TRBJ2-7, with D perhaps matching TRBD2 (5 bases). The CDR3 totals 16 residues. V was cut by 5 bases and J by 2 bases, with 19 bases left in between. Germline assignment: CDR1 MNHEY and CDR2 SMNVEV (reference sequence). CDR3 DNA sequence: TGTGCCAGCAGTCCCAGAGGTCAGAGCGGAACCTACGAGCAGTACTTC. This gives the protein CASSPRGQSGTYEQYF.

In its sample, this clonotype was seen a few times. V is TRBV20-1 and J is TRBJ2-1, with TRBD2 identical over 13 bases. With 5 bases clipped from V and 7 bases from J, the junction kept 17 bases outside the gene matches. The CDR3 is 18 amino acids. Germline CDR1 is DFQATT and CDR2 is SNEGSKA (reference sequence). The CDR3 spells CSARRAGTSGIGWNEQFF. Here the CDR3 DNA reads TGCAGTGCTCGTAGGGCCGGGACTAGCGGGATCGGTTGGAATGAGCAGTTCTTC.

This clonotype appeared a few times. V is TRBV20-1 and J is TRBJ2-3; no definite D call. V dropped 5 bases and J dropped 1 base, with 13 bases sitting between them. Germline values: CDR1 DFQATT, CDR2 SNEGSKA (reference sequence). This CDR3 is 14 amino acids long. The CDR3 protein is CSAPPLEGTDTQYF. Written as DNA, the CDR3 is TGCAGTGCTCCCCCCCTCGAGGGCACAGATACGCAGTATTTT.

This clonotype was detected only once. CDR3: CASKPQGFQETQYF. CDR3 DNA: TGTGCCAGCAAACCCCAGGGGTTCCAAGAGACCCAGTACTTC. The genes are TRBV12-3 or TRBV12-4 and TRBJ2-5; a possible D gene is TRBD1 (6 bases). The length of the CDR3 is 14 residues. V was pared by 7 bases and J by 1 base, with 13 bases between.

The DNA for the CDR3 is TGTGCCAGCAGCAAATACCGGTTTAGGGGCTACACCTTC. Residues: CASSKYRFRGYTF. The genes are TRBV21-1 and TRBJ1-2. TRBV21-1 is designated a pseudogene. This CDR3 spans 13 amino acids.

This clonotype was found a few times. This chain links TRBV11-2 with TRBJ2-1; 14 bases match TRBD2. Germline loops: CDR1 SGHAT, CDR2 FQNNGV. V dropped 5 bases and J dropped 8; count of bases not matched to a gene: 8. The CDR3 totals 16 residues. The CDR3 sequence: CASSRPGLAGEDEQFF. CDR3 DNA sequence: TGTGCCAGCAGCCGGCCGGGACTAGCGGGGGAGGATGAGCAGTTCTTC.

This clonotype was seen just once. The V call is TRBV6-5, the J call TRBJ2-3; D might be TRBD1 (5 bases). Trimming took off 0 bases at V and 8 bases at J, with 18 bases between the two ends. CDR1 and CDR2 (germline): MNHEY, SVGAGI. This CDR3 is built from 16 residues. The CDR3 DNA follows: TGTGCCAGCAGTTACTCGGGCGGCTCAGGGTTTGGTACGCAGTATTTT. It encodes CASSYSGGSGFGTQYF.

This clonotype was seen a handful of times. CDR3 coding DNA: TGCGCCAGCAGCCAAGCCAGCGGGGGAGAAGAGACCCAGTACTTC. Translated: CASSQASGGEETQYF. The chain employs TRBV4-1 and TRBJ2-5, with 8 nucleotides matching TRBD2. The V gene's germline CDR1 is MGHRA and CDR2 YSYEKL. CDR3 size: 15 residues. With V trimmed by 1 base and J by 3 bases, 4 bases remained unmatched.

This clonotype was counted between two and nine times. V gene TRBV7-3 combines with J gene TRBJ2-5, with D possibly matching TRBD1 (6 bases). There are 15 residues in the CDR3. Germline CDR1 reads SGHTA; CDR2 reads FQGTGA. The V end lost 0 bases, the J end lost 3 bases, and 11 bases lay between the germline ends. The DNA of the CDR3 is TGTGCCAGCAGCTTAACGGGACATGGGGAAGAGACCCAGTACTTC. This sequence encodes CASSLTGHGEETQYF.

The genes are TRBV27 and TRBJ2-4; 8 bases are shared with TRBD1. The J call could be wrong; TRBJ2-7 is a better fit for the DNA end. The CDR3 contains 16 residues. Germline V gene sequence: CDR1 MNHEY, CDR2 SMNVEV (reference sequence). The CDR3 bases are TGTGCCAGCAGTTTAGACGGACAGGGCTACTCCTACGAGCAGTACTTC. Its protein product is CASSLDGQGYSYEQYF.

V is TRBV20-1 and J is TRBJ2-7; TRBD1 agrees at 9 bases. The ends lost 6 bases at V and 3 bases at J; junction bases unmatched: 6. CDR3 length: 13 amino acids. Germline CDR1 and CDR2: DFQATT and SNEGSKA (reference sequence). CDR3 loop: CSAADRGNYEQYF. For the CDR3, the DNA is TGCAGTGCCGCGGACAGGGGAAACTACGAGCAGTACTTC.

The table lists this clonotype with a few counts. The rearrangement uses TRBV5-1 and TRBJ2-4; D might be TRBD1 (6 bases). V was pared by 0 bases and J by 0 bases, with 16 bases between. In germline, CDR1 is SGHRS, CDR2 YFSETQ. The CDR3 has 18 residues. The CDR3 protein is CASSLAGAIDLAKNIQYF. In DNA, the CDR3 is TGCGCCAGCAGCTTGGCAGGGGCGATAGACTTAGCCAAAAACATTCAGTACTTC.

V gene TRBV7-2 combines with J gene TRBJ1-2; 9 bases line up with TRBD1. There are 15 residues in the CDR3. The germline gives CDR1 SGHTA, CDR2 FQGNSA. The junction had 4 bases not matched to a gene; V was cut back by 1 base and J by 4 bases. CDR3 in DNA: TGTGCCAGCAGCTTAGGCACAGGGGGCTCCTATGGCTACACCTTC. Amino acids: CASSLGTGGSYGYTF.

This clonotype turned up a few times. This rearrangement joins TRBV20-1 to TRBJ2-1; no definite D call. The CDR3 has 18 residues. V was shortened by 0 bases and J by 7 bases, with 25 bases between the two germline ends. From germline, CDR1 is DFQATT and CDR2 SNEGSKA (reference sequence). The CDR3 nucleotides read TGCAGTGCTAGAGATTATGGCTCCACCTCTTCTTCTCCTAATGAGCAGTTCTTC. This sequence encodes CSARDYGSTSSSPNEQFF.

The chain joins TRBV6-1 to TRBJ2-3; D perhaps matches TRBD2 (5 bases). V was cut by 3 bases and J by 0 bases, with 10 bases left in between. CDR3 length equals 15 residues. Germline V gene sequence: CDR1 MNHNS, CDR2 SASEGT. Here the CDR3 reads CASSDRGPSTDTQYF. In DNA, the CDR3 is TGTGCCAGCAGTGACCGGGGTCCTAGCACAGATACGCAGTATTTT.

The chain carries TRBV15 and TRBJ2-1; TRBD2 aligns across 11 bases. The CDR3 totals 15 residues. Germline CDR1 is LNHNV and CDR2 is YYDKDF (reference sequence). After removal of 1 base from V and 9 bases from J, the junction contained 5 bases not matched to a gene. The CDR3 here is CATSRGLAGGLEQFF. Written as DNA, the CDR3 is TGTGCCACCAGCAGAGGGCTAGCGGGGGGCCTTGAGCAGTTCTTC.